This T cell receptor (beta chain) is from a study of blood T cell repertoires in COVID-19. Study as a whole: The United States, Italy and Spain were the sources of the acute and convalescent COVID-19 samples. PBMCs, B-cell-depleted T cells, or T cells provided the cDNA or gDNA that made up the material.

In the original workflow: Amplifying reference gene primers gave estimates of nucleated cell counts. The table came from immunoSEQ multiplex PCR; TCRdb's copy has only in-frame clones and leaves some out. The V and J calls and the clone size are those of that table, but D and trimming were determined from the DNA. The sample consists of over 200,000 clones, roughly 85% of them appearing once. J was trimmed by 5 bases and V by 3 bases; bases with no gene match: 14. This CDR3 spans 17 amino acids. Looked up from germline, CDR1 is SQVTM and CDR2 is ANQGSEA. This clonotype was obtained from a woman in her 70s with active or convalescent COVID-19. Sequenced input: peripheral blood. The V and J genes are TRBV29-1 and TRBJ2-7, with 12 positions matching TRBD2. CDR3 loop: CSVDGLAGGPGGHEQYF. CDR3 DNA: TGCAGCGTTGACGGGCTAGCGGGGGGGCCAGGTGGCCACGAGCAGTACTTC.